This T cell receptor (beta chain) comes out of a study of graft-versus-host responses after intestinal transplantation. Background on the study: Grafts were multivisceral, liver-intestinal, or isolated intestinal. Anti-thymocyte globulin induction, then tacrolimus and steroids for around three years, went to all recipients. The study, taken as a whole, reports: Early post-transplant HvG declines showed an association with peak circulating GvH clone levels. The marrow of recipients harbored GvH clones, and ileum or blood showed some of them first.

Comments on this clone: The antigen is not known.

The germline V gene has CDR1 MNHNY and CDR2 SVGAGI (reference sequence). This CDR3 spans 16 amino acids. V lost 6 bases to trimming and J lost 5 bases; unmatched junction nucleotides: 9. Clones were sequenced by immunoSEQ multiplex PCR, and TCRdb holds only the in-frame ones, with some missing. Seen here are about 39,000 clones, about 96% observed once, and the top ten hold less than 0.25%. This chain joins TRBV6-6 and TRBJ2-1; 11 positions match TRBD1. This TCR was sampled from a human donor who was the organ donor for an intestinal transplant. The sample was unstimulated CD8+ T cells sorted from spleen or lymph node cells, taken before transplant. CDR3 protein: CASSHHPGQGDNEQFF. CDR3 nucleotides: TGTGCCAGCAGCCACCACCCGGGACAGGGGGACAATGAGCAGTTCTTC.